The 23 T cell receptor beta chains below were found in one sample sequenced in a study of T cell responses to AZD1222 COVID-19 vaccine (dated by TCRdb to the early 2020s). Sample time point, as interpreted from the label and publication: about 28 days (+/-7) after the second vaccine dose. The intended sense of this specimen's treatment or condition label: meningococcal conjugate vaccine given as trial control. Library prep was done by the immunoSEQ multiplex PCR assay. Entries here come from immuneACCESS through TCRdb and include only in-frame sequences with V and J called. Some clones fail to appear in such tables; in the studies checked, an unresolved V gene covers under half of the shortfall, and the cause of the remainder is unknown. This sample is represented by some 110,000 clones; approximately 86% of them were singletons. Together, the top ten hold approximately 3% of the sample. The material sequenced was peripheral blood, taken 28 days after the second dose of the MenACWY control vaccine. The receptor source for this set is an adult who received the MenACWY meningococcal vaccine as a control.

The rearrangement uses TRBV7-2 and TRBJ2-6; D possibly corresponds to TRBD1 (6 bases). The CDR3 sequence is 14 residues long. Germline CDR1 SGHTA, CDR2 FQGNSA. Trimming removed 4 bases from V and 2 bases from J, with 6 bases in between. The DNA for the CDR3 is TGTGCCAGCAGCTCAGGGGCTGGGGCCAACGTCCTGACTTTC. Its protein product is CASSSGAGANVLTF.

The chain employs TRBV7-3 and TRBJ2-7; 16 positions match TRBD2. This CDR3 region has 17 residues. J lost 2 bases, V lost 5 bases, and 6 bases had no gene match. The germline V gene encodes CDR1 SGHTA and CDR2 FQGTGA. The CDR3 spells CASSRDGTSGGAYEQYF. In nucleotides, the CDR3 is TGTGCCAGCAGCCGCGACGGGACTAGCGGGGGGGCCTACGAGCAGTACTTC.

This chain links TRBV4-1 with TRBJ1-4; 9 bases fit TRBD1. Per germline, CDR1 MGHRA and CDR2 YSYEKL. Germline trimming cut 0 bases from V and 6 bases from J; bases unmatched to any gene: 2. The CDR3 spans 15 residues. CDR3 sequence (DNA): TGCGCCAGCAGCCAAGAGCGGGACAGGGATGAAAAACTGTTTTTT. It yields the protein CASSQERDRDEKLFF.

The J gene is TRBJ1-4, the V gene TRBV24-1; no clear D gene. Germline loops: CDR1 KGHDR, CDR2 SFDVKD. V shed 4 bases and J shed 7 bases, with 9 bases lying between them. This CDR3 is built from 13 residues. CDR3 protein: CATSDPRSEKLFF. CDR3 nucleotides: TGTGCCACCAGTGACCCCAGGTCTGAAAAACTGTTTTTT.

The rearrangement links TRBV25-1 to TRBJ2-2, with TRBD1 matching 7 bases. The length of the CDR3 is 17 residues. Germline CDR1 and CDR2: MGHDK and SYGVNS. The V segment lost 4 bases and the J segment 0 bases; nucleotides outside the gene matches: 8. The CDR3 DNA reads TGTGCCAGCAGTGGGATTCCGGGACAGCCGAACACCGGGGAGCTGTTTTTT. Translating it yields CASSGIPGQPNTGELFF.

Notes on this clone: Additional DNA sequences in this sample encode the identical CDR3. This chain links TRBV30 with TRBJ1-2; D is undetermined. V was clipped by 2 bases and J by 0 bases, with 1 base between them. The length of the CDR3 is 11 residues. In germline, CDR1 is GTSNPN, CDR2 SVGIG (reference sequence). The CDR3 nucleotides are TGTGCCTGGAGTTCTAACTATGGCTACACCTTC. It encodes CAWSSNYGYTF.

The rearrangement links TRBV5-5 to TRBJ1-4; 9 nucleotides line up with TRBD1. From germline, CDR1 is SGHKS and CDR2 YYEKEE (reference sequence). The CDR3 consists of 17 residues. With 3 bases clipped from V and 6 bases from J, the junction kept 12 bases outside the gene matches. Written as DNA, the CDR3 is TGTGCCAGCAGCTCGAACTTACCGGGACAGGGATATGAAAAACTGTTTTTT. Protein sequence: CASSSNLPGQGYEKLFF. The full variable domain, rest sourced from reference TRBV5-5 and TRBJ1-4, is DAGVTQSPTHLIKTRGQQVTLRCSPISGHKSVSWYQQVLGQGPQFIFQYYEKEERGRGNFPDRFSARQFPNYSSELNVNALLLGDSALYLCASSSNLPGQGYEKLFFGSGTQLSVL.

The rearrangement links TRBV6-5 to TRBJ2-7, with D perhaps TRBD2 (6 bases). Per the germline V gene, CDR1 is MNHEY and CDR2 is SVGAGI. V was pared by 6 bases and J by 13 bases, with 22 bases between. There are 13 residues in the CDR3. The CDR3 reads CASRATSLGTTYF. The CDR3 DNA reads as TGTGCCAGCAGAGCAACTAGCTTAGGGACCACCTACTTC.

CDR3 residues: CAWSAKGRGYTNEKLFF. The DNA for the CDR3 is TGTGCCTGGAGTGCAAAGGGCAGGGGATATACTAATGAAAAACTGTTTTTT. The rearrangement joins TRBV30 to TRBJ1-4; the D gene is possibly TRBD1 (6 bases). The CDR3 length is 17 residues. Trimming cost V 1 base and J 2 bases, with 17 bases left between them. Germline values: CDR1 GTSNPN, CDR2 SVGIG (reference sequence).

The rearrangement uses TRBV7-9 and TRBJ1-1, with D possibly matching TRBD1 (5 bases). V lost 3 bases and J 0 bases, leaving 11 bases between the germline ends. Per the germline V gene, CDR1 is SEHNR and CDR2 is FQNEAQ (reference sequence). This CDR3 is 15 amino acids long. As DNA, the CDR3 is TGTGCCAGCAGCTTTGGGGCCCTCCTGAACACTGAAGCTTTCTTT. This codes for CASSFGALLNTEAFF.

The rearrangement links TRBV19 to TRBJ1-2; 7 nucleotides agree with TRBD1. CDR1 and CDR2 from the germline V gene are LNHDA and SQIVND (reference sequence). With V trimmed by 4 bases and J by 3 bases, 5 bases remained unmatched. The CDR3 has 14 residues. CDR3 in DNA: TGTGCCAGTAGTAAACACAGGGGTGACTATGGCTACACCTTC. Residues: CASSKHRGDYGYTF.

This chain links TRBV28 with TRBJ2-7; 9 bases map to TRBD1. The germline gives CDR1 MDHEN, CDR2 SYDVKM. CDR3 size: 17 residues. The junction had 10 bases not matched to a gene; V was cut back by 4 bases and J by 0 bases. Here the CDR3 reads CASSSPPGTGTSYEQYF. The CDR3 DNA is TGTGCCAGCAGTTCGCCCCCCGGGACAGGGACCTCCTACGAGCAGTACTTC.

The chain's CDR3 is CASSESGRGYTF. CDR3 coding DNA: TGTGCCAGCAGTGAGTCGGGCCGTGGCTACACCTTC. The chain uses TRBV2 and TRBJ1-2, with unresolved D. V was trimmed by 3 bases and J by 7 bases, leaving 9 bases between them. This CDR3 is built from 12 residues. Germline assignment: CDR1 SNHLY and CDR2 FYNNEI.

This clone came up a few times. The chain carries TRBV19 and TRBJ2-2, with 9 bases lining up with TRBD1. This CDR3 has 16 amino acids. The germline V gene encodes CDR1 LNHDA and CDR2 SQIVND (reference sequence). V shed 4 bases, J shed 3 bases, and the junction held 6 bases outside the gene matches. The CDR3 DNA follows: TGTGCCAGTAGTACAAACAGGGGGCTCTACACCGGGGAGCTGTTTTTT. This encodes CASSTNRGLYTGELFF.

The chain combines TRBV9 with TRBJ1-2; 7 bases fit TRBD1. V lost 2 bases to trimming and J lost 6 bases; unmatched junction nucleotides: 10. This CDR3 is 15 amino acids long. CDR1 and CDR2 (germline): SGDLS, YYNGEE. CDR3 bases: TGTGCCAGCAGCGTGGGAACACAGGGGACCCATGGCTACACCTTC. Its protein product is CASSVGTQGTHGYTF.

The rearrangement uses TRBV5-3 and TRBJ2-3; 7 nucleotides match TRBD1. TRBV5-3 is an open reading frame whose function is uncertain. This CDR3 comprises 16 residues. J lost 1 base, V lost 4 bases, and 9 bases had no gene match. The CDR3 here is CARSLPSGTGTDTQYF. In DNA, the CDR3 is TGTGCCAGAAGCCTACCATCCGGGACAGGCACAGATACGCAGTATTTT.

The J gene is TRBJ2-7, the V gene TRBV7-8, with D perhaps TRBD1 (6 bases). Between the trimmed V and J ends, which lost 5 bases and 1 base, there was a span of 9 bases. The CDR3 covers 13 residues. The germline V gene has CDR1 SGHVS and CDR2 FQNEAQ. CDR3 protein: CASSPGQSYEQYF. The CDR3 region has the DNA TGTGCCAGCAGCCCTGGACAGTCCTACGAGCAGTACTTC.

The chain couples TRBV19 to TRBJ2-7, with 9 bases lining up with TRBD1. Germline trimming cut 5 bases from V and 3 bases from J; bases unmatched to any gene: 14. The germline V gene has CDR1 LNHDA and CDR2 SQIVND (reference sequence). The CDR3 spans 17 residues. CDR3 region: CASSPESGQGYNYEQYF. The DNA of the CDR3 is TGTGCCAGTAGTCCCGAGAGCGGACAGGGGTATAACTACGAGCAGTACTTC.

In this sample, this clone turned up a few times. The J gene is TRBJ2-5, the V gene TRBV28, with 10 bases identical to TRBD2. Germline CDR1 reads MDHEN; CDR2 reads SYDVKM. V shed 6 bases, J shed 6 bases, and the junction held 7 bases outside the gene matches. This CDR3 region has 14 residues. The CDR3 DNA follows: TGTGCCAGCAGGTATTCTAGCGGGGGAAAGACCCAGTACTTC. It encodes CASRYSSGGKTQYF.

This CDR3 is CASSVHLAGAYNEQFF. The CDR3 coding sequence is TGTGCCAGCAGCGTCCATCTAGCGGGGGCCTACAATGAGCAGTTCTTC. The chain employs TRBV9 and TRBJ2-1; TRBD2 aligns across 10 bases. J lost 2 bases, V lost 2 bases, and 4 bases had no gene match. Germline loops: CDR1 SGDLS, CDR2 YYNGEE. The CDR3 has 16 amino acids.

There are a few counts of this clone. This rearrangement joins TRBV7-9 to TRBJ1-6, with unresolved D. CDR3 length: 15 amino acids. V lost 5 bases, J lost 5 bases, and 13 bases lay in between. Germline loops: CDR1 SEHNR, CDR2 FQNEAQ (reference sequence). The CDR3 sequence is CASSLTVVNNSPLHF. The CDR3 coding sequence is TGTGCCAGCAGCCTCACTGTCGTTAATAATTCACCCCTCCACTTT.

The CDR3 reads CASSISGQPQHF. The CDR3 nucleotides are TGTGCCAGTAGTATTTCGGGGCAGCCCCAGCATTTT. The chain has TRBV19 and TRBJ1-5, with D uncertain. Trimming removed 3 bases at V and 7 bases at J, with 7 bases between. This CDR3 has 12 amino acids. The V gene's germline CDR1 is LNHDA and CDR2 SQIVND (reference sequence).

This rearrangement joins TRBV28 to TRBJ1-2, with 8 nucleotides matching TRBD1. The CDR3 sequence is 15 residues long. Per germline, CDR1 MDHEN and CDR2 SYDVKM. The junction had 10 bases not matched to a gene; V was cut back by 6 bases and J by 4 bases. DNA for the CDR3: TGTGCCAGCAGCCCGGGACAGGCTTCATTCTATGGCTACACCTTC. It translates to CASSPGQASFYGYTF.